The next 22 T cell receptor beta chains were all read from a single sample in a study of T cells in Graves' hyperthyroidism and ophthalmopathy. Template material for amplifying TCR beta CDR3 regions consisted of RNA transcripts. TCR CDR3 underwent first-round RT-PCR with the HTBI primer set. MiXCR, run by TCRdb on the multiplex PCR reads, gives a single entry per CDR3 protein. The sample gives roughly 520,000 distinct CDR3 sequences, approximately 25% of which show up once; around 10% is in the top ten. Sequencing was done on a sample of blood. The receptors were sampled from a woman under 40 with Graves' ophthalmopathy.

The chain employs TRBV12-3 or TRBV12-4 and TRBJ1-1; 10 bases fit TRBD1. The CDR3 totals 14 residues. Germline trimming cut 8 bases from V and 1 base from J; bases unmatched to any gene: 4. The CDR3 region has the DNA TGTGCCAGCCTCCGGGACAGGGGGAACACTGAAGCTTTCTTT. Its protein product is CASLRDRGNTEAFF.

This clonotype came up many times. The chain links TRBV6-2 or TRBV6-3 to TRBJ2-7, with 8 bases lining up with TRBD1. Germline CDR1 is MNHEY and CDR2 is SVGEGT. After removal of 6 bases from V and 3 bases from J, the junction contained 4 bases not matched to a gene. The CDR3 totals 13 residues. DNA for the CDR3: TGTGCCAGCAGCCGGGACAGGATCTACGAGCAGTACTTC. Its translation is CASSRDRIYEQYF.

Of note for this clonotype: The conserved phenylalanine or tryptophan normally closing the CDR3 is absent here, so this likely arose from a read error. This rearrangement joins TRBV7-9 to TRBJ1-2; D is possibly TRBD1 (6 bases). V lost 1 base, J lost 2 bases, and 11 bases lay in between. The CDR3 contains 15 residues. In germline, CDR1 is SEHNR, CDR2 FQNEAQ (reference sequence). The CDR3 DNA reads as TGTGCCAGCAGCTTAGGGGACAAAGGAAACTATGGCTACACCGTC. Its translation is CASSLGDKGNYGYTV.

This clonotype was counted between two and nine times. The chain combines TRBV3-1 with TRBJ2-7; 11 bases align to TRBD2. The J segment lost 4 bases and the V segment lost 1 base, leaving 3 bases of the junction unmatched. CDR3 length equals 15 residues. Germline loops: CDR1 LGHDT, CDR2 YNNKEL (reference sequence). This CDR3 is CASSQVAGGPYEQYF. As DNA, the CDR3 is TGTGCCAGCAGCCAAGTAGCGGGAGGGCCTTACGAGCAGTACTTC.

V and J are TRBV18 and TRBJ2-7, with D possibly matching TRBD1 (5 bases). This CDR3 is 14 amino acids long. Per the germline V gene, CDR1 is KGHSH and CDR2 is LQKENI. Trimming took 2 bases from V and 3 from J, leaving 11 bases between them. The CDR3 DNA reads TGTGCCAGCTCACCAGGGGCAGTTGTCTACGAGCAGTACTTC. This codes for CASSPGAVVYEQYF. The full variable domain, its missing parts supplied by reference TRBV18 and TRBJ2-7, is NAGVMQNPRHLVRRRGQEARLRCSPMKGHSHVYWYRQLPEEGLKFMVYLQKENIIDESGMPKERFSAEFPKEGPSILRIQQVVRGDSAAYFCASSPGAVVYEQYFGPGTRLTVT.

This clonotype was picked up many times. This sequence joins TRBV10-3 and TRBJ2-7, with 7 bases that match TRBD1. The CDR3 has 16 residues. CDR1 and CDR2 (germline): ENHRY, SYGVKD. Trimming took 3 bases from V and 3 from J; bases not matched to a gene: 11. DNA for the CDR3: TGTGCCATCAGTGACGCCAACCGGGACAGCCTCTACGAGCAGTACTTC. This gives the protein CAISDANRDSLYEQYF.

This clonotype came up many times. The chain is built from TRBV11-2 and TRBJ2-5; 9 bases align to TRBD2. This CDR3 spans 17 amino acids. V was clipped by 4 bases and J by 0 bases; unmatched bases: 9. CDR1 SGHAT and CDR2 FQNNGV come from the germline V gene. CDR3 nucleotide sequence: TGTGCCAGCAGCTCCCCCTTCGGACTAGCGTACCAAGAGACCCAGTACTTC. This encodes CASSSPFGLAYQETQYF.

The table lists this clonotype with many counts. The V gene is TRBV2, the J gene TRBJ1-1; TRBD1 is a possible D gene (5 bases). V was cut by 3 bases and J by 1 base, with 9 bases left in between. CDR1 SNHLY and CDR2 FYNNEI come from the germline V gene. The CDR3 covers 14 residues. In DNA form, the CDR3 reads TGTGCCAGCAGTGATAGGGGAGGGAACACTGAAGCTTTCTTT. Translating gives CASSDRGGNTEAFF.

This clonotype was observed many times. As DNA, the CDR3 is TGTGCCAGTGACAGGGTGGGAGCTAACTATGGCTACACCTTC. It codes for CASDRVGANYGYTF. This chain links TRBV6-1 with TRBJ1-2; the match to TRBD1 covers 7 bases. The CDR3 is made up of 14 amino acids. CDR1 is MNHNS, CDR2 SASEGT, per germline. Losses at the gene ends were 9 bases for V and 0 bases for J; bases not matched to a gene: 7.

Ten or more counts support this clonotype. The gene calls are TRBV7-2 and TRBJ1-2; maybe TRBD1 (5 bases). Trimming took 5 bases from V and 8 from J, leaving 9 bases between them. Per germline, CDR1 SGHTA and CDR2 FQGNSA. The CDR3 covers 11 residues. CDR3: CASSRQRGYTF. The CDR3 region has the DNA TGTGCCAGCAGCCGACAGAGGGGCTACACCTTC.

This clonotype was recorded at least ten times. V usage is TRBV29-1 and J usage is TRBJ2-7; 7 nucleotides agree with TRBD1. The length of the CDR3 is 12 residues. Per the germline V gene, CDR1 is SQVTM and CDR2 is ANQGSEA. J was trimmed by 0 bases and V by 5 bases; bases with no gene match: 1. Here the CDR3 DNA reads TGCAGCGTTTGGGACAGCTCCTACGAGCAGTACTTC. Protein: CSVWDSSYEQYF.

With regard to this clonotype: Given a much more abundant clone one base away, this may be a read error. The chain recombines TRBV20-1 with TRBJ2-7, with D unresolved. The germline V gene has CDR1 DFQATT and CDR2 SNEGSKA (reference sequence). This CDR3 is 13 amino acids long. The CDR3, as DNA: TGCACTGCTCAGAATCCGCCTTACTACGAGCAGTACTTC. This codes for CTAQNPPYYEQYF.

This chain connects TRBV6-5 to TRBJ1-5; TRBD1 matches 8 bases. Germline CDR1 MNHEY, CDR2 SVGAGI. The CDR3 sequence is 17 residues long. V was clipped by 2 bases and J by 4 bases; unmatched bases: 10. CDR3 in amino acids: CASSYTSGDRKNQPQHF. CDR3 nucleotides: TGTGCCAGCAGTTACACCTCTGGGGACAGGAAAAATCAGCCCCAGCATTTT.

The rearrangement joins TRBV11-1 to TRBJ2-7; 7 nucleotides agree with TRBD2. Germline loops: CDR1 SGHAT, CDR2 FQDESV (reference sequence). Trimming at V came to 5 bases and at J to 5 bases, leaving 3 bases not matched to a gene. The CDR3 extends over 12 amino acids. CDR3 in DNA: TGTGCCAGCAGCGCGGGGAGGGACGAGCAGTACTTC. Translated: CASSAGRDEQYF.

With respect to this clonotype: At one end, the junction sequence differs from germline, possibly due to a read error. The chain is built from TRBV6-1 and TRBJ1-1; D remains ambiguous. Looked up from germline, CDR1 is MNHNS and CDR2 is SASEGT. The CDR3 totals 13 residues. Here the CDR3 reads CASSEAHGDRRGF. The CDR3 coding sequence is TGTGCCAGCAGTGAAGCGCATGGGGATCGGCGCGGCTTT.

In this sample, this clonotype turned up many times. The chain uses TRBV7-2 and TRBJ2-7; 8 nucleotides agree with TRBD1. The CDR3 length is 15 residues. Germline V gene lookup returns CDR1 SGHTA and CDR2 FQGNSA. The V and J ends lost 5 bases and 0 bases, in that order; junction bases with no gene match: 6. The CDR3 region is CASSPGQGGSYEQYF. CDR3 DNA: TGTGCCAGCAGCCCTGGACAGGGAGGCTCCTACGAGCAGTACTTC.

This clonotype showed up just once. The V call is TRBV20-1, the J call TRBJ2-5; no reliable D call. V was trimmed by 5 bases and J by 2 bases, leaving 18 bases between them. The CDR3 is made up of 15 amino acids. The germline gives CDR1 DFQATT, CDR2 SNEGSKA (reference sequence). CDR3 nucleotides: TGCAGTGCTCGAGCCCCAAAGGTTGGACAAGAGACCCAGTACTTC. Amino acid sequence: CSARAPKVGQETQYF.

This clonotype appeared a few times. This chain connects TRBV4-1 to TRBJ2-6; D is ambiguous. The V end was cut by 0 bases, the J end by 6 bases, with 3 bases between. CDR1 is MGHRA and CDR2 is YSYEKL in the germline V gene. The CDR3 totals 13 residues. CDR3 in amino acids: CASSQDEANVLTF. CDR3 nucleotide sequence: TGCGCCAGCAGCCAAGATGAGGCCAACGTCCTGACTTTC.

In its sample, this clonotype was seen many times. The V gene is TRBV27, the J gene TRBJ2-4; TRBD1 is a possible D gene (6 bases). Trimming pared 9 bases from V and 6 bases from J, leaving 18 bases between. Germline V gene sequence: CDR1 MNHEY, CDR2 SMNVEV (reference sequence). This CDR3 region has 14 residues. For the CDR3, the DNA is TGTGCCAGTGGGACACTCTTGTACGGAAACATTCAGTACTTC. Translation: CASGTLLYGNIQYF.

The V and J genes are TRBV10-1 and TRBJ1-2, with unresolved D. Germline values: CDR1 WNHNN, CDR2 SYGVQD (reference sequence). Trimming took off 5 bases at V and 0 bases at J, with 19 bases between the two ends. This CDR3 has 17 residues. CDR3: CASSPRMVQIANYGYTF. As DNA, the CDR3 is TGCGCCAGCAGTCCCCGAATGGTCCAAATAGCTAACTATGGCTACACCTTC.

This clonotype came up many times. The chain joins TRBV20-1 to TRBJ1-6, with D perhaps matching TRBD1 (5 bases). CDR3 size: 13 residues. Germline V gene data show CDR1 as DFQATT and CDR2 as SNEGSKA (reference sequence). V gave up 5 bases and J gave up 3 bases, with 8 bases separating them. The CDR3 nucleotides read TGCAGTGCTCCGAGGGGCTATAATTCACCCCTCCACTTT. Protein: CSAPRGYNSPLHF.

For this clonotype: The junction departs from germline at one end; a sequencing error may be responsible. The chain carries TRBV7-2 and TRBJ2-2, with D unclear. CDR1 is SGHTA, CDR2 FQGNSA, per germline. The CDR3 runs to 15 residues. The CDR3, as DNA: TGTGCCAGCAGAATTTTCGGCACGTACACCTGGGAGCTGTTTTTT. Protein product: CASRIFGTYTWELFF.